The 24 T cell receptor beta chains below come from one sample, sequenced in a study of T cell responses to AZD1222 COVID-19 vaccine. Data came from immunoSEQ multiplex PCR; TCRdb stores just in-frame clones and leaves some out. The sample contains some 200,000 clones, under 95% of which appear only once. The sequences come from peripheral blood, collected 28 days after the second AZD1222 dose. The source is an adult who received the AZD1222 COVID-19 vaccine.

This rearrangement joins TRBV9 to TRBJ1-1; D uncertain. This CDR3 has 14 residues. The V and J ends lost 5 bases and 0 bases respectively, with 11 bases between them. Germline-derived CDR1 and CDR2 are SGDLS and YYNGEE. The CDR3 DNA reads TGTGCCAGCAGTCACGCCGACATGAACACTGAAGCTTTCTTT. As protein: CASSHADMNTEAFF.

Here the CDR3 reads CASSRDQPGTGDGELFF. CDR3 DNA: TGTGCCAGCTCACGCGATCAGCCCGGGACAGGGGACGGGGAGCTGTTTTTT. The rearrangement links TRBV18 to TRBJ2-2; 10 bases map to TRBD1. The CDR3 is 17 residues long. CDR1 is KGHSH and CDR2 is LQKENI in the germline V gene. J gave up 7 bases and V 4 bases, and 12 bases lay outside the gene matches.

The genes are TRBV24-1 and TRBJ2-3, with D unclear. The CDR3 has 15 amino acids. The germline V gene encodes CDR1 KGHDR and CDR2 SFDVKD. V lost 0 bases to trimming and J lost 3 bases, with 9 bases between them. DNA of the CDR3: TGTGCCACCAGTGATTTGGGGCAGACGACAGATACGCAGTATTTT. Its protein product is CATSDLGQTTDTQYF.

This clone was picked up a small number of times. The V call is TRBV2, the J call TRBJ2-7; D ambiguous. In germline, CDR1 is SNHLY, CDR2 FYNNEI. The CDR3 sequence is 11 residues long. Trimming took 2 bases from V and 10 from J, leaving 9 bases between them. CDR3 coding DNA: TGTGCCAGCAGTGAATTCCCGGCACAGTACTTC. Encoded protein: CASSEFPAQYF.

In its sample, this clone was seen once. The rearrangement uses TRBV5-6 and TRBJ1-4; 7 bases agree with TRBD1. Germline-derived CDR1 and CDR2 are SGHDT and YYEEEE. V lost 4 bases to trimming and J lost 6 bases; unmatched junction nucleotides: 9. CDR3 length: 15 amino acids. Written as DNA, the CDR3 is TGTGCCAGCAGCGGCCGGGACAGTACCTATGAAAAACTGTTTTTT. This translates into CASSGRDSTYEKLFF.

This sequence joins TRBV3-1 (or the pseudogene TRBV3-2) and TRBJ1-1, with D uncertain. The CDR3 loop spans 14 amino acids. The V and J ends lost 1 base and 4 bases respectively, with 10 bases between them. The V gene's germline CDR1 is LGHDT and CDR2 YNNKEL (reference sequence). The CDR3 reads CASSQGVPGTEAFF. For the CDR3, the DNA is TGTGCCAGCAGCCAAGGAGTCCCAGGCACTGAAGCTTTCTTT.

The J gene is TRBJ2-3, the V gene TRBV6-5, with D possibly matching TRBD2 (5 bases). CDR3 size: 12 residues. Germline lookup yields CDR1 MNHEY and CDR2 SVGAGI. V was clipped by 2 bases and J by 5 bases, with 5 bases between them. CDR3 nucleotide sequence: TGTGCCAGCAGTTACCGGGGAGATACGCAGTATTTT. As protein: CASSYRGDTQYF.

This chain links TRBV24-1 with TRBJ2-1; the D gene could be TRBD1 or TRBD2 (5 bases each). The germline CDR1 and CDR2 sequences are KGHDR and SFDVKD. V shed 5 bases and J shed 7 bases, with 14 bases lying between them. This CDR3 comprises 14 residues. The CDR3 coding sequence is TGTGCCACCAGTGGGGCAGGGACCAGGAATGAGCAGTTCTTC. Its translation is CATSGAGTRNEQFF.

This clone showed up just a few times. V and J are TRBV4-1 and TRBJ1-1, with D perhaps matching TRBD1 (5 bases). Trimming took 10 bases from V and 5 from J, leaving 17 bases between them. The CDR3 contains 13 residues. CDR1 MGHRA and CDR2 YSYEKL come from the germline V gene. The CDR3 coding sequence is TGCGCCATCCGGAGGGGCCCCGGGACTGAAGCTTTCTTT. Translation gives CAIRRGPGTEAFF.

The V call is TRBV7-9, the J call TRBJ2-3, with a possible D match to TRBD2 (6 bases). The germline V and J ends were trimmed by 1 base and 6 bases, with 14 bases remaining between them. The CDR3 sequence is 15 residues long. Germline-derived CDR1 and CDR2 are SEHNR and FQNEAQ (reference sequence). The chain's CDR3 is CASSLVSGFPDTQYF. In DNA, the CDR3 is TGTGCCAGCAGCTTAGTTAGCGGCTTTCCGGATACGCAGTATTTT.

The chain carries TRBV28 and TRBJ1-6, with TRBD1 as a possible D gene (6 bases). This CDR3 is built from 15 residues. Trimming took off 6 bases at V and 7 bases at J, with 16 bases between the two ends. Germline V gene lookup returns CDR1 MDHEN and CDR2 SYDVKM. CDR3 sequence reads: CASRASQGNNSPLHF. The DNA of the CDR3 is TGTGCCAGCAGAGCCTCTCAGGGGAACAATTCACCCCTCCACTTT.

The chain recombines TRBV6-5 with TRBJ1-2, with D hard to call. This CDR3 is built from 14 residues. Between the trimmed V and J ends, which lost 6 bases and 3 bases, there was a span of 14 bases. Germline V lookup: CDR1 MNHEY, CDR2 SVGAGI. CDR3 amino acids: CASSHAGLYYGYTF. The CDR3 DNA reads as TGTGCCAGCAGCCACGCCGGCCTTTACTATGGCTACACCTTC.

The chain carries TRBV5-1 and TRBJ2-7, with TRBD1 matching over 7 bases. The trim removed 6 bases at V and 2 bases at J, leaving 11 bases unmatched. This CDR3 contains 15 residues. The germline gives CDR1 SGHRS, CDR2 YFSETQ. Written as DNA, the CDR3 is TGCGCCAGCACCCCTTCCGGGACAGCCACCTACGAGCAGTACTTC. Translation: CASTPSGTATYEQYF.

This rearrangement joins TRBV10-3 to TRBJ1-1; TRBD1 might be the D (5 bases). This CDR3 contains 12 residues. Looked up from germline, CDR1 is ENHRY and CDR2 is SYGVKD. V was shortened by 11 bases and J by 6 bases, with 16 bases between the two germline ends. CDR3 nucleotides: TGTGCCGTCAAAAGGGGATGGGCTGAAGCTTTCTTT. Amino acid sequence: CAVKRGWAEAFF.

The genes are TRBV6-5 and TRBJ1-1; the D gene is possibly TRBD1 (5 bases). Germline assignment: CDR1 MNHEY and CDR2 SVGAGI. Trimming shortened V by 6 bases and J by 4 bases, and 18 bases separated the two germline ends. CDR3 length: 15 residues. The CDR3 here is CASSRQGPGGTEAFF. The CDR3 nucleotides are TGTGCCAGCAGCCGCCAGGGACCCGGCGGCACTGAAGCTTTCTTT.

This rearrangement joins TRBV5-6 to TRBJ2-3; D remains ambiguous. The V end lost 2 bases, the J end lost 5 bases, and 3 bases lay between the germline ends. Germline CDR1 and CDR2: SGHDT and YYEEEE. The length of the CDR3 is 11 residues. In nucleotides, the CDR3 is TGTGCCAGCAGCTTCCGAGATACGCAGTATTTT. Its protein is CASSFRDTQYF.

CDR3 coding DNA: TGTGCCAGCAGTTCCTGGACTGCCTCCTCTGGAAACACCATATATTTT. Protein product: CASSSWTASSGNTIYF. V usage is TRBV6-5 and J usage is TRBJ1-3; the D is unclear. Per the germline V gene, CDR1 is MNHEY and CDR2 is SVGAGI. V was shortened by 4 bases and J by 0 bases, with 13 bases between the two germline ends. CDR3 size: 16 residues.

This sequence joins TRBV28 and TRBJ1-6; unclear D gene. There are 12 residues in the CDR3. Germline assignment: CDR1 MDHEN and CDR2 SYDVKM. V lost 6 bases to trimming and J lost 7 bases, with 7 bases between them. The CDR3 region is CASRKENSPLHF. CDR3 DNA sequence: TGTGCCAGCAGGAAGGAGAATTCACCCCTCCACTTT.

The V and J genes are TRBV10-3 and TRBJ1-2, with D maybe TRBD1 (5 bases). Trimming cost V 2 bases and J 2 bases, with 9 bases left between them. This CDR3 is 14 amino acids long. Germline V CDR1 and CDR2: ENHRY, SYGVKD. CDR3 DNA sequence: TGTGCCATCAGTGAGGGGGGGGACAACTATGGCTACACCTTC. This gives the protein CAISEGGDNYGYTF.

The chain is built from TRBV14 and TRBJ1-1; D ambiguous. This CDR3 contains 13 residues. V lost 4 bases, J lost 6 bases, and 12 bases lay in between. The germline V gene encodes CDR1 SGHDN and CDR2 FVKESK. CDR3 nucleotides: TGTGCCAGCAGCCTTACCTCGGTCCCTGAAGCTTTCTTT. Its translation is CASSLTSVPEAFF.

The gene calls are TRBV2 and TRBJ1-1; perhaps TRBD1 as D (5 bases). This CDR3 spans 12 amino acids. The germline V and J ends were trimmed by 6 bases and 5 bases, with 10 bases remaining between them. From germline, CDR1 is SNHLY and CDR2 FYNNEI. In DNA form, the CDR3 reads TGTGCCAGCAGCGAGGGGAGAACTGAAGCTTTCTTT. Its translation is CASSEGRTEAFF.

The V gene is TRBV24-1, the J gene TRBJ2-3; 7 nucleotides agree with TRBD2. The CDR3 sequence is 16 residues long. Germline loops: CDR1 KGHDR, CDR2 SFDVKD. After removal of 4 bases from V and 2 bases from J, the junction contained 8 bases not matched to a gene. CDR3 coding DNA: TGTGCCACCAGTGACCTTGCGGGAGAGTTCACAGATACGCAGTATTTT. This encodes CATSDLAGEFTDTQYF.

The V gene is TRBV28, the J gene TRBJ1-4; D uncertain. CDR1 and CDR2 from the germline V gene are MDHEN and SYDVKM. This CDR3 contains 15 residues. V lost 6 bases and J 0 bases, leaving 11 bases between the germline ends. The CDR3, as DNA: TGTGCCAGCAGCCCTCCCCAGCCAACTAATGAAAAACTGTTTTTT. It specifies CASSPPQPTNEKLFF.

This sequence joins TRBV7-8 and TRBJ1-2, with 8 bases aligning to TRBD1. V gave up 5 bases and J gave up 8 bases; unmatched junction bases: 13. CDR1 is SGHVS and CDR2 is FQNEAQ in the germline V gene. The CDR3 spans 15 residues. The CDR3 region has the DNA TGTGCCAGCAGCCCGCAAGGACAGGGCCAAGGAGGCTACACCTTC. It encodes CASSPQGQGQGGYTF.